This note documents a single T cell receptor beta chain sequence. What it binds is not known. The sample contains more than one DNA sequence encoding this CDR3. This specimen belongs to a study of shared clonotypes between healthy human individuals. The repertoire was sequenced with immunoSEQ multiplex PCR; TCRdb's copy has only in-frame clones and lacks some. This repertoire shows 2 million to 2.5 million clones, 80% to 95% found once; its top ten account for approximately 0.35%. Donors, without exception, were Caucasian adults residing in Nashville, Tennessee. Study-wide points: Investigators collected only blood, and repertoires in tissues likely differ. Donors were few, which limited the genetic and exposure-history diversity represented. Though the depth was large, rarefaction showed that sorted-subset sequencing was incomplete.

CDR1 is SGHRS and CDR2 is YFSETQ in the germline V gene. The CDR3 runs 11 residues. V was shortened by 2 bases and J by 2 bases, with 2 bases between the two germline ends. The sequenced sample consisted of naive CD4+ T cells from PBMCs. This sample's subset: CD45RA+ positively selected. This rearrangement joins TRBV5-1 to TRBJ2-7; unclear D gene. The TCR originated in a man in his late teens or twenties in good health. Some clones in this sample may be carry-over from other donors' samples. Here the CDR3 reads CASSFTYEQYF. The DNA for the CDR3 is TGCGCCAGCAGCTTCACCTACGAGCAGTACTTC.